This T cell receptor beta chain was observed in a study of control samples from healthy donors and cancer patients. Sequencing was performed with immunoSEQ multiplex PCR; in TCRdb, only in-frame clones are kept and a portion is missing. The repertoire holds 150,000 to 200,000 clones, with roughly 91% as singletons. The V gene lost 4 bases and the J gene lost 7 bases, with 19 bases spanning the gap. The germline gives CDR1 LGHDT, CDR2 YNNKEL (reference sequence). CDR3 size: 15 residues. Sequencing was carried out using blood. V gene TRBV3-1 (or the pseudogene TRBV3-2) combines with J gene TRBJ1-2, with D uncertain. The origin of this receptor is a man aged 18 to 35 in good health. This CDR3 reads CASSRVTGPSSGYTF. The CDR3 DNA reads as TGTGCCAGCAGCCGCGTAACGGGCCCCTCTTCTGGCTACACCTTC.